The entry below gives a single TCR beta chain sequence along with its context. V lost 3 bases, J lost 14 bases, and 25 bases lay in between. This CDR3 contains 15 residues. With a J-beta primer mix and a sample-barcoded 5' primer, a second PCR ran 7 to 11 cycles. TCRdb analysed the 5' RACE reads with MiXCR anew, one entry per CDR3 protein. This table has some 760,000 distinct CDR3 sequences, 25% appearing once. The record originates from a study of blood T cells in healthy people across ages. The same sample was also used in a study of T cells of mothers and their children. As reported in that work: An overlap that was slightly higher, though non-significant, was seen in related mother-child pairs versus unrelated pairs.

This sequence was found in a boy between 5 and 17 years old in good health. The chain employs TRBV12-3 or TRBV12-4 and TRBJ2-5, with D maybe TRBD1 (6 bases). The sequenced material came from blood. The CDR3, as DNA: TGTGCCAGCAGTTTTGGCGGAGTGGGGGCAGACGAGGAATACTTC. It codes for CASSFGGVGADEEYF.